Following are 18 T cell receptor beta chains from one sample sequenced in a study of blood T cell repertoires in COVID-19. Here immunoSEQ multiplex PCR was the method, and the copy in TCRdb shows in-frame clones only, minus some. The sample has about 190,000 clones; about 80% are singletons. The source material was peripheral blood. Source of these receptors: a man in his 60s with acute or convalescent COVID-19.

This clone was seen a single time. The chain couples TRBV2 to TRBJ2-3, with 8 bases aligning to TRBD2. V was clipped by 4 bases and J by 5 bases; unmatched bases: 8. Germline loops: CDR1 SNHLY, CDR2 FYNNEI. The CDR3 spans 15 residues. CDR3 protein: CASSVRRGGGDTQYF. The CDR3 bases are TGTGCCAGCAGTGTTCGACGGGGGGGCGGAGATACGCAGTATTTT. The variable domain in full, completed from reference TRBV2 and TRBJ2-3, reads EPEVTQTPSHQVTQMGQEVILRCVPISNHLYFYWYRQILGQKVEFLVSFYNNEISEKSEIFDDQFSVERPDGSNFTLKIRSTKLEDSAMYFCASSVRRGGGDTQYFGPGTRLTVL.

This clone came up a few times. V is TRBV6-5 and J is TRBJ2-5; TRBD2 is a possible D gene (6 bases). The CDR3 runs 14 residues. Trimming removed 5 bases from V and 7 bases from J, with 17 bases in between. The V gene's germline CDR1 is MNHEY and CDR2 SVGAGI. This chain's CDR3 is CASSRDFGVGTQYF. The CDR3 coding sequence is TGTGCCAGCAGTAGGGACTTTGGAGTGGGGACCCAGTACTTC.

CDR3: CSVQGQGNYGYTF. CDR3 nucleotides: TGCAGCGTGCAGGGACAGGGGAACTATGGCTACACCTTC. The gene calls are TRBV29-1 and TRBJ1-2; TRBD1 aligns across 10 bases. CDR3 length equals 13 residues. Germline V CDR1 and CDR2: SQVTM, ANQGSEA. V trimming: 6 bases; J trimming: 2 bases; junction bases outside the gene matches: 3.

The chain employs TRBV10-3 and TRBJ1-4; 8 bases line up with TRBD1. The CDR3 totals 16 residues. Germline V gives CDR1 ENHRY, CDR2 SYGVKD. V lost 2 bases, J lost 5 bases, and 7 bases stayed unmatched. Here the CDR3 DNA reads TGTGCCATCAGTGAGACCAGGGGGCGGAGGAATGAAAAACTGTTTTTT. Translation gives CAISETRGRRNEKLFF.

The V gene is TRBV30, the J gene TRBJ2-3; no clear D. This CDR3 contains 11 residues. V shed 0 bases and J shed 5 bases, with 3 bases lying between them. Germline CDR1 GTSNPN, CDR2 SVGIG (reference sequence). This CDR3 reads CAWSVQDTQYF. The CDR3 DNA sequence: TGTGCCTGGAGTGTACAAGATACGCAGTATTTT.

J is TRBJ2-3 and V is TRBV11-3, with 9 nucleotides matching TRBD1. V shed 5 bases and J 11 bases; nucleotides not matched to a gene: 8. From germline, CDR1 is SGHNT and CDR2 YENEEA. The CDR3 has 13 residues. This chain's CDR3 is CASSPRQGGKQYF. CDR3 bases: TGTGCCAGCAGCCCCAGACAGGGGGGCAAGCAGTATTTT.

J is TRBJ2-7 and V is TRBV9; possible D gene TRBD1, 5 bases. Germline V gives CDR1 SGDLS, CDR2 YYNGEE. Trimming cost V 3 bases and J 10 bases, with 14 bases left between them. This CDR3 has 12 amino acids. In DNA, the CDR3 is TGTGCCAGCAGCGGCGGTCCAGGACAACAGTACTTC. It specifies CASSGGPGQQYF.

The chain links TRBV7-8 to TRBJ2-7, with D perhaps TRBD2 (6 bases). There are 17 residues in the CDR3. Germline values: CDR1 SGHVS, CDR2 FQNEAQ. V was clipped by 5 bases and J by 0 bases, with 20 bases between them. In nucleotides, the CDR3 is TGTGCCAGCAGCAACCGCTTCAGGGAGCGGGTCTCCTACGAGCAGTACTTC. Protein product: CASSNRFRERVSYEQYF. Full variable domain (rest looked up from reference TRBV7-8 and TRBJ2-7): GAGVSQSPRYKVAKRGQDVALRCDPISGHVSLFWYQQALGQGPEFLTYFQNEAQLDKSGLPSDRFFAERPEGSVSTLKIQRTQQEDSAVYLCASSNRFRERVSYEQYFGPGTRLTVT.

The V call is TRBV18, the J call TRBJ1-1; D is uncertain. Germline values: CDR1 KGHSH, CDR2 LQKENI. The CDR3 runs 13 residues. The V and J ends lost 1 base and 3 bases respectively, with 6 bases between them. The CDR3 protein is CASSPQEDTEAFF. CDR3 in DNA: TGTGCCAGCTCACCACAGGAGGACACTGAAGCTTTCTTT. Using reference TRBV18 and TRBJ1-1 for the parts outside the CDR3, the full variable domain is NAGVMQNPRHLVRRRGQEARLRCSPMKGHSHVYWYRQLPEEGLKFMVYLQKENIIDESGMPKERFSAEFPKEGPSILRIQQVVRGDSAAYFCASSPQEDTEAFFGQGTRLTVV.

The rearrangement uses TRBV5-5 and TRBJ2-1; D call uncertain. The length of the CDR3 is 16 residues. Per the germline V gene, CDR1 is SGHKS and CDR2 is YYEKEE (reference sequence). V shed 4 bases and J shed 4 bases, with 18 bases lying between them. CDR3 coding DNA: TGTGCCAGCAGCCCCAGCCCGGCAGGCACTTACAATGAGCAGTTCTTC. Amino acid sequence: CASSPSPAGTYNEQFF.

The V gene is TRBV5-1, the J gene TRBJ1-1; tentative D call: TRBD1 (5 bases). Germline V gene data show CDR1 as SGHRS and CDR2 as YFSETQ. Trimming shortened V by 4 bases and J by 1 base, and 14 bases separated the two germline ends. This CDR3 contains 15 residues. The CDR3 nucleotides are TGCGCCAGCAGCAACCCCGGGGGGGGGAACACTGAAGCTTTCTTT. This gives the protein CASSNPGGGNTEAFF.

This clone was seen more than once but under ten times. The V and J genes are TRBV11-2 and TRBJ2-4; possibly TRBD1 for D (6 bases). Per the germline V gene, CDR1 is SGHAT and CDR2 is FQNNGV. V lost 5 bases to trimming and J lost 4 bases, with 18 bases between them. CDR3 size: 16 residues. CDR3 nucleotide sequence: TGTGCCAGCAGCAGGCGTCGGACAGAAGAAAAAAACATTCAGTACTTC. It encodes CASSRRRTEEKNIQYF.

This clone was recorded a few times. This chain connects TRBV28 to TRBJ1-5, with 8 bases that match TRBD1. Germline lookup yields CDR1 MDHEN and CDR2 SYDVKM. V lost 7 bases, J lost 0 bases, and 11 bases stayed unmatched. CDR3 length: 17 amino acids. The CDR3 reads CASTTPRGPYSNQPQHF. CDR3 bases: TGTGCCAGCACCACCCCCAGGGGGCCATATAGCAATCAGCCCCAGCATTTT.

CDR3 bases: TGTGCCAGTAGTAGCAGCTCTGGAAACACCATATATTTT. This sequence encodes CASSSSSGNTIYF. This chain links TRBV19 with TRBJ1-3; D gene unclear. Germline V gives CDR1 LNHDA, CDR2 SQIVND (reference sequence). The CDR3 totals 13 residues. Trimming stripped 4 bases from V and 0 bases from J, with 4 bases between.

The chain carries TRBV15 and TRBJ1-2, with 8 bases aligning to TRBD1. V lost 5 bases and J lost 8; bases outside the gene matches: 16. Germline V gives CDR1 LNHNV, CDR2 YYDKDF (reference sequence). The CDR3 runs 16 residues. The CDR3 loop reads CATSPETGRGRGGYTF. CDR3 nucleotides: TGTGCCACCAGCCCCGAGACCGGCAGGGGGCGAGGAGGCTACACCTTC.

The chain links TRBV10-3 to TRBJ2-3; possible D gene TRBD2, 7 bases. CDR1 ENHRY and CDR2 SYGVKD come from the germline V gene. Deletions cut 7 bases from V and 4 bases from J, with 18 bases between. The CDR3 sequence is 15 residues long. The CDR3 bases are TGTGCCATCAACGTAGGGGGGGAGGCGTCAGATACGCAGTATTTT. Translated, it gives CAINVGGEASDTQYF.

This clone has just one count. J is TRBJ1-6 and V is TRBV3-1 (or the pseudogene TRBV3-2); tentative D call: TRBD1 (6 bases). Per the germline V gene, CDR1 is LGHDT and CDR2 is YNNKEL (reference sequence). V lost 1 base and J 12 bases, leaving 13 bases between the germline ends. CDR3 length: 14 residues. CDR3 in amino acids: CASSQGTDSLPLHF. The CDR3 nucleotides are TGTGCCAGCAGCCAAGGGACAGACTCACTACCCCTCCACTTT.

This clone was recorded only once. Its ends do not fully match the called genes, so a read error is possible. The chain combines TRBV6-1 with TRBJ1-5, with 8 bases aligning to TRBD1. Looked up from germline, CDR1 is MNHNS and CDR2 is SASEGT. The CDR3 runs 15 residues. Written as DNA, the CDR3 is TGTGCCAGCACTGAACACGGACAGGGAAATCAGCCCCAGCATTTT. This translates into CASTEHGQGNQPQHF.